The clone carrying this T cell receptor beta chain was recorded at least ten times. The data were obtained in a study of T cells after yellow fever vaccination. In the study overall: Some fractions had low cell numbers, and these were prepared with SMART-Seq v4 Ultra Low Input. Regarding the study as a whole: Clones from primary vaccination mostly reappeared after the booster (around 96% CD4, under 90% CD8).

The germline CDR1 and CDR2 sequences are LGHDT and YNNKEL (reference sequence). The V end lost 1 base, the J end lost 4 bases, and 7 bases lay between the germline ends. This CDR3 is 13 amino acids long. TCR cDNA, made by 5'RACE template switching, carried an added universal primer site and UMIs. TCRdb passed the 5' RACE reads through MiXCR, listing each CDR3 protein once. The sample comprises 40,000 to 50,000 distinct CDR3 sequences, 6.5% to 8.5% of which are singletons, and about 15% rests with the top ten. This rearrangement joins TRBV3-1 to TRBJ2-5, with D possibly TRBD2 on 5 matching bases. This receptor was obtained from a man aged 30-40 years who received the YFV17D yellow fever vaccine. The sequenced sample was CD8+ T cells not binding an NS4B(214-222) dextramer, sorted from PBMCs, obtained 45 days after the yellow fever booster vaccination. CDR3 amino acids: CASSQGGRETQYF. The CDR3 bases are TGTGCCAGCAGCCAAGGAGGGAGAGAGACCCAGTACTTC.